The 21 T cell receptor beta chains reported below all come from one sample, sequenced in a study of cytomegalovirus exposure and HLA in healthy donors. Repertoires were generated with immunoSEQ multiplex PCR, while TCRdb's copy carries only in-frame clones and drops some. Of under 200,000 clones detected, 91% appear once; the ten largest clones hold roughly 3%. The specimen sequenced was PBMCs. These receptors were obtained from a woman aged 18-35 years in good health and CMV-seropositive.

The chain uses TRBV5-1 and TRBJ2-3; TRBD2 matches 13 bases. V trimming: 5 bases; J trimming: 7 bases; junction bases outside the gene matches: 7. CDR3 length: 15 residues. CDR1 is SGHRS, CDR2 YFSETQ, per germline. CDR3 nucleotides: TGCGCCAGCAGTTGGACTAGCGGGAGTTTAAATACGCAGTATTTT. Its protein is CASSWTSGSLNTQYF.

The gene calls are TRBV5-4 and TRBJ2-7, with a weak D call TRBD2 (6 bases). This CDR3 region has 13 residues. Per germline, CDR1 SGHNT and CDR2 YYREEE (reference sequence). The V end lost 3 bases, the J end lost 6 bases, and 13 bases lay between the germline ends. CDR3 in DNA: TGTGCCAGCAGCTCGGCGACTAGGCTCGAGCAGTACTTC. As protein: CASSSATRLEQYF.

This rearrangement joins TRBV6-6 to TRBJ1-1, with 8 bases aligning to TRBD1. The germline V gene has CDR1 MNHNY and CDR2 SVGAGI (reference sequence). CDR3 length: 14 residues. J was trimmed by 6 bases and V by 0 bases; bases with no gene match: 3. The chain's CDR3 is CASSYSGTGPEAFF. DNA of the CDR3: TGTGCCAGCAGTTACTCTGGGACAGGTCCTGAAGCTTTCTTT.

The rearrangement uses TRBV7-2 and TRBJ2-7, with 10 bases that match TRBD2. CDR1 and CDR2 (germline): SGHTA, FQGNSA. The CDR3 covers 19 residues. The V segment lost 3 bases and the J segment 0 bases; nucleotides outside the gene matches: 14. DNA of the CDR3: TGTGCCAGCAGCTTCAAGGCTCTCGGACTAGCGGCCTCCTCCTACGAGCAGTACTTC. Translation: CASSFKALGLAASSYEQYF.

J is TRBJ2-7 and V is TRBV5-5; D is ambiguous. Trimming left V 2 bases short and J 1 base short, with 10 bases between. There are 14 residues in the CDR3. Germline values: CDR1 SGHKS, CDR2 YYEKEE (reference sequence). CDR3: CASSFHGGSYEQYF. The CDR3 region has the DNA TGTGCCAGCAGCTTCCACGGCGGATCCTACGAGCAGTACTTC.

V and J are TRBV7-3 and TRBJ2-7; 7 bases map to TRBD2. Losses at the gene ends were 5 bases for V and 1 base for J; bases not matched to a gene: 8. In germline, CDR1 is SGHTA, CDR2 FQGTGA. The CDR3 totals 15 residues. The CDR3 sequence: CASSAQPGGSYEQYF. For the CDR3, the DNA is TGTGCCAGCAGCGCACAACCGGGAGGATCCTACGAGCAGTACTTC.

This chain uses TRBV5-6 with TRBJ1-2, with TRBD1 identical over 7 bases. The CDR3 has 15 residues. V was pared by 4 bases and J by 7 bases, with 13 bases of the junction left unmatched. CDR1 and CDR2 (germline): SGHDT, YYEEEE. CDR3 in amino acids: CASSPNRGALSGYTF. The CDR3 DNA reads TGTGCCAGCAGCCCGAACAGGGGCGCACTGAGTGGCTACACCTTC.

In its sample, this clone was seen once. CDR3 DNA sequence: TGTGCCAGCTCCCTTGACAGGGGAAATTCACCCCTCCACTTT. Amino acids: CASSLDRGNSPLHF. The gene calls are TRBV18 and TRBJ1-6, with 8 bases aligning to TRBD1. The CDR3 covers 14 residues. Germline V CDR1 and CDR2: KGHSH, LQKENI. Trimming cost V 6 bases and J 7 bases; bases outside gene matches: 5.

In DNA, the CDR3 is TGTGCCAGCAGCTTGTACCCCCAGGGAACCCAAGAGACCCAGTACTTC. Protein: CASSLYPQGTQETQYF. The chain recombines TRBV5-6 with TRBJ2-5; a possible D gene is TRBD1 (5 bases). Per germline, CDR1 SGHDT and CDR2 YYEEEE. CDR3 length: 16 residues. The V and J ends lost 1 base and 1 base respectively, with 14 bases between them.

This sequence joins TRBV7-8 and TRBJ1-1; perhaps TRBD1 as D (5 bases). The CDR3 extends over 16 amino acids. Trimming stripped 6 bases from V and 2 bases from J, with 19 bases between. The germline CDR1 and CDR2 sequences are SGHVS and FQNEAQ. Here the CDR3 DNA reads TGTGCCAGCAGAATCGCGGGGGGGAATAGAAACACTGAAGCTTTCTTT. This sequence encodes CASRIAGGNRNTEAFF. The variable domain in full, with the rest retrieved from reference TRBV7-8 and TRBJ1-1, is GAGVSQSPRYKVAKRGQDVALRCDPISGHVSLFWYQQALGQGPEFLTYFQNEAQLDKSGLPSDRFFAERPEGSVSTLKIQRTQQEDSAVYLCASRIAGGNRNTEAFFGQGTRLTVV.

The rearrangement uses TRBV18 and TRBJ1-4, with 7 bases fitting TRBD1. CDR1 is KGHSH, CDR2 LQKENI, per germline. CDR3 size: 14 residues. V was clipped by 6 bases and J by 7 bases; unmatched bases: 8. The CDR3 DNA is TGTGCCAGCTCTTGGGACAGAGGGAGTGAAAAACTGTTTTTT. Translating gives CASSWDRGSEKLFF.

This clone has a handful of counts. The chain carries TRBV6-5 and TRBJ1-2; 7 nucleotides align to TRBD1. The germline gives CDR1 MNHEY, CDR2 SVGAGI. With 2 bases clipped from V and 6 bases from J, the junction kept 9 bases outside the gene matches. The CDR3 is 15 residues long. CDR3 in amino acids: CASSYRRQGGHGYTF. The DNA of the CDR3 is TGTGCCAGCAGTTACCGAAGACAGGGAGGTCATGGCTACACCTTC.

As to this clone: In the same sample, other DNA sequences code for this CDR3. V and J are TRBV27 and TRBJ2-7; 9 bases are a match to TRBD1. Per the germline V gene, CDR1 is MNHEY and CDR2 is SMNVEV (reference sequence). The CDR3 is 14 amino acids. V lost 5 bases, J lost 2 bases, and 4 bases stayed unmatched. Here the CDR3 DNA reads TGTGCCAGCAGTCCGGGACAGGGACCCTACGAGCAGTACTTC. This translates into CASSPGQGPYEQYF.

Turning to this clone: The same CDR3 also results from other DNA sequences found in this sample. The rearrangement uses TRBV5-4 and TRBJ2-5; 10 positions match TRBD1. Germline values: CDR1 SGHNT, CDR2 YYREEE (reference sequence). The length of the CDR3 is 14 residues. The trim removed 4 bases at V and 5 bases at J, leaving 5 bases unmatched. CDR3 DNA sequence: TGTGCCAGCAGCCGACAGGGGGCGGGTGAGACCCAGTACTTC. It yields the protein CASSRQGAGETQYF.

The V call is TRBV10-3, the J call TRBJ2-1; 9 bases align to TRBD2. After removal of 10 bases from V and 3 bases from J, the junction contained 7 bases not matched to a gene. The CDR3 runs 14 residues. The germline V gene encodes CDR1 ENHRY and CDR2 SYGVKD. The CDR3 is CATTASGDYNEQFF. The DNA of the CDR3 is TGTGCCACCACGGCTAGCGGGGACTACAATGAGCAGTTCTTC.

The CDR3: CAWSVQGAAGSGFETQYF. CDR3 coding DNA: TGTGCCTGGAGTGTACAAGGAGCGGCGGGGTCGGGGTTCGAGACCCAGTACTTC. The rearrangement links TRBV30 to TRBJ2-5, with D maybe TRBD2 (6 bases). CDR1 and CDR2 from the germline V gene are GTSNPN and SVGIG (reference sequence). The CDR3 sequence is 18 residues long. Trimming pared 0 bases from V and 5 bases from J, leaving 25 bases between. The entire variable domain, with the rest obtained from reference TRBV30 and TRBJ2-5, is as follows: SQTIHQWPATLVQPVGSPLSLECTVEGTSNPNLYWYRQAAGRGLQLLFYSVGIGQISSEVPQNLSASRPQDRQFILSSKKLLLSDSGFYLCAWSVQGAAGSGFETQYFGPGTRLLVL.

V gene TRBV4-1 combines with J gene TRBJ2-1; no reliable D call. Germline V gene sequence: CDR1 MGHRA, CDR2 YSYEKL. Trimming pared 1 base from V and 0 bases from J, leaving 10 bases between. CDR3 length: 16 residues. The CDR3 nucleotides read TGCGCCAGCAGCCAAGTGTTACGTAGCTCCTACAATGAGCAGTTCTTC. This codes for CASSQVLRSSYNEQFF.

This clone was counted only a few times. The chain employs TRBV9 and TRBJ1-4, with D possibly matching TRBD1 (5 bases). CDR1 and CDR2 from the germline V gene are SGDLS and YYNGEE. The length of the CDR3 is 15 residues. V lost 4 bases and J 0 bases, leaving 10 bases between the germline ends. CDR3 in amino acids: CASSKQGATNEKLFF. CDR3 nucleotide sequence: TGTGCCAGCAGCAAGCAGGGTGCAACTAATGAAAAACTGTTTTTT.

The V call is TRBV4-2, the J call TRBJ2-5; possible D gene TRBD2, 6 bases. The CDR3 loop spans 17 amino acids. In germline, CDR1 is LGHNA, CDR2 YNFKEQ. Trimming stripped 0 bases from V and 2 bases from J, with 16 bases between. The CDR3 nucleotides are TGTGCCAGCAGCCAAGATCCGGGGGAAGGAAGGCAAGAGACCCAGTACTTC. Translating gives CASSQDPGEGRQETQYF.

This clone was detected only once. The rearrangement uses TRBV5-1 and TRBJ2-5; tentatively, D is TRBD2 (5 bases). Trimming pared 4 bases from V and 1 base from J, leaving 14 bases between. Germline CDR1 is SGHRS and CDR2 is YFSETQ. This CDR3 is built from 15 residues. CDR3 DNA sequence: TGCGCCAGCAGCGCAGGCTCGGGGTTCCAAGAGACCCAGTACTTC. Translated, it gives CASSAGSGFQETQYF.

The chain links TRBV19 to TRBJ1-2; maybe TRBD1 (6 bases). The CDR3 spans 14 residues. V was pared by 3 bases and J by 0 bases, with 8 bases between. CDR1 and CDR2 from the germline V gene are LNHDA and SQIVND (reference sequence). Here the CDR3 DNA reads TGTGCCAGTAGTATTTGGGACACTAACTATGGCTACACCTTC. Residues: CASSIWDTNYGYTF.